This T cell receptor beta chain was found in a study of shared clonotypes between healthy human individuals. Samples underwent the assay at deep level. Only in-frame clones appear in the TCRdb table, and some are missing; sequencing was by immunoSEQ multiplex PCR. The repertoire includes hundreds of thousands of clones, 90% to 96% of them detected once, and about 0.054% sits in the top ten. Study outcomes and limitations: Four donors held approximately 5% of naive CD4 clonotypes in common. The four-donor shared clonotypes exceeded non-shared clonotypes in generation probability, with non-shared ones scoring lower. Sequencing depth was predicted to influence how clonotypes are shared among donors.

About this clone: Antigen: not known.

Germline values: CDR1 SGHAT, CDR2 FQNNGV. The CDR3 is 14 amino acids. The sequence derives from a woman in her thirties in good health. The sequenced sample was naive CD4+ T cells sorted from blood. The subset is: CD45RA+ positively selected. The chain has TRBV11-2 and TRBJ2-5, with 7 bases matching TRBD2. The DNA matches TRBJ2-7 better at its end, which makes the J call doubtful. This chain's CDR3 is CASSLSPAGREQYF. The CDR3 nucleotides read TGTGCCAGCAGCTTAAGCCCAGCGGGACGCGAGCAGTACTTC.